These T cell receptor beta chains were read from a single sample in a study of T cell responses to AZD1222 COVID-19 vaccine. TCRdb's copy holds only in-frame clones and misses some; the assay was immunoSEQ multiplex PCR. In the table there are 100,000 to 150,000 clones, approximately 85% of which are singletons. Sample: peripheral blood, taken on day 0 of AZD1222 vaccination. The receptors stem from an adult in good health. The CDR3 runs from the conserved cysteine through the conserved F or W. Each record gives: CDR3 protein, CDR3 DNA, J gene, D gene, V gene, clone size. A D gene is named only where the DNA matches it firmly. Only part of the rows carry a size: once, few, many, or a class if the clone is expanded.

CDR3 protein: CASARQAGYGYTF; CDR3 DNA: TGTGCCAGCGCCCGCCAGGCGGGCTATGGCTACACCTTC; J gene: TRBJ1-2; D gene: NA; V gene: TRBV28; clone size: NA
CDR3 protein: CSASYSSGVLSYNEQFF; CDR3 DNA: TGCAGTGCTAGTTATTCGTCTGGGGTACTCTCCTACAATGAGCAGTTCTTC; J gene: TRBJ2-1; D gene: NA; V gene: TRBV20-1; clone size: NA
CDR3 protein: CASSVRFVGTSVAQFF; CDR3 DNA: TGTGCCAGCAGTGTAAGATTTGTGGGGACTAGCGTTGCGCAGTTCTTC; J gene: TRBJ2-1; D gene: TRBD2; V gene: TRBV2; clone size: NA
CDR3 protein: CASTSQDRGWVYGYTF; CDR3 DNA: TGTGCCAGCACCTCGCAGGACAGGGGGTGGGTCTATGGCTACACCTTC; J gene: TRBJ1-2; D gene: TRBD1; V gene: TRBV27; clone size: NA
CDR3 protein: CASSVDSNTEAFF; CDR3 DNA: TGTGCCAGCAGTGTAGACAGTAACACTGAAGCTTTCTTT; J gene: TRBJ1-1; D gene: NA; V gene: TRBV2; clone size: NA
CDR3 protein: CASSQGPLYEQYF; CDR3 DNA: TGCGCCAGCAGCCAAGGTCCCCTCTACGAGCAGTACTTC; J gene: TRBJ2-7; D gene: NA; V gene: TRBV4-1; clone size: NA
CDR3 protein: CAIRGGSYNEQFF; CDR3 DNA: TGTGCCATCAGGGGGGGATCCTACAATGAGCAGTTCTTC; J gene: TRBJ2-1; D gene: NA; V gene: TRBV6-5; clone size: NA
CDR3 protein: CASSEGQQREKLFF; CDR3 DNA: TGTGCCAGCAGTGAAGGGCAGCAGCGAGAAAAACTGTTTTTT; J gene: TRBJ1-4; D gene: NA; V gene: TRBV6-1; clone size: once
CDR3 protein: CASSLGGRGGTGELFF; CDR3 DNA: TGTGCCAGCAGCCTAGGAGGGAGGGGAGGCACCGGGGAGCTGTTTTTT; J gene: TRBJ2-2; D gene: TRBD2; V gene: TRBV7-3; clone size: few
CDR3 protein: CASSLTGTSGNEQFF; CDR3 DNA: TGTGCCAGCAGCTTAACGGGGACTAGCGGCAATGAGCAGTTCTTC; J gene: TRBJ2-1; D gene: TRBD2; V gene: TRBV7-3; clone size: NA